Below are 10 T cell receptor beta chains sequenced from a single sample in a study of cytomegalovirus exposure and HLA in healthy donors. With 60 Vbeta and 13 Jbeta primers, the PCR was carried out. Generated by immunoSEQ multiplex PCR, the TCRdb table keeps only in-frame clones and is missing some. The repertoire holds about 64,000 clones, with around four fifths as singletons. The sequenced sample was PBMCs. The receptors here all came from a male donor in good health and CMV-seropositive.

The chain combines TRBV7-9 with TRBJ2-1, with D maybe TRBD2 (6 bases). Germline V lookup: CDR1 SEHNR, CDR2 FQNEAQ (reference sequence). V dropped 5 bases and J dropped 5 bases, with 10 bases sitting between them. The CDR3 is made up of 13 amino acids. The CDR3 protein is CASSAPSDNEQFF. In nucleotides, the CDR3 is TGTGCCAGCAGCGCCCCTAGCGACAATGAGCAGTTCTTC.

The chain couples TRBV29-1 to TRBJ2-7; TRBD1 might be the D (6 bases). This CDR3 is built from 13 residues. Germline CDR1 SQVTM, CDR2 ANQGSEA. Deletions cut 1 base from V and 0 bases from J, with 7 bases between. CDR3 sequence: CSVEGTVSYEQYF. In DNA, the CDR3 is TGCAGCGTTGAAGGGACAGTCTCCTACGAGCAGTACTTC.

The chain couples TRBV5-1 to TRBJ1-1, with 9 bases identical to TRBD1. V dropped 3 bases and J dropped 5; count of bases not matched to a gene: 5. The V gene's germline CDR1 is SGHRS and CDR2 YFSETQ. This CDR3 is 14 amino acids long. The CDR3 is CASSWGTGLTEAFF. Written as DNA, the CDR3 is TGCGCCAGCAGCTGGGGGACAGGGTTAACTGAAGCTTTCTTT.

This clone turned up a few times. The rearrangement links TRBV29-1 to TRBJ1-1; 10 nucleotides line up with TRBD1. Germline V gene sequence: CDR1 SQVTM, CDR2 ANQGSEA. CDR3 size: 14 residues. V gave up 4 bases and J gave up 5 bases; unmatched junction bases: 7. The CDR3 protein is CSVGWGQGKTEAFF. The CDR3 region has the DNA TGCAGCGTTGGTTGGGGACAGGGGAAGACTGAAGCTTTCTTT.

The chain couples TRBV7-6 to TRBJ2-7; 10 bases line up with TRBD1. The V and J ends lost 0 bases and 7 bases, in that order; junction bases with no gene match: 6. CDR1 is SGHVS and CDR2 is FNYEAQ in the germline V gene. The CDR3 is 15 residues long. The CDR3 region is CASSLAGQGVLEQYF. The CDR3 bases are TGTGCCAGCAGCTTAGCCGGACAGGGGGTGTTAGAGCAGTACTTC.

The chain has TRBV18 and TRBJ1-2; 8 bases line up with TRBD1. Germline-derived CDR1 and CDR2 are KGHSH and LQKENI. The CDR3 runs to 16 residues. Losses at the gene ends were 3 bases for V and 2 bases for J; bases not matched to a gene: 8. CDR3 residues: CASSPPGQVGNYGYTF. The CDR3 nucleotides are TGTGCCAGCTCACCGCCGGGACAGGTCGGGAACTATGGCTACACCTTC. The whole variable domain, remainder taken from reference TRBV18 and TRBJ1-2, is NAGVMQNPRHLVRRRGQEARLRCSPMKGHSHVYWYRQLPEEGLKFMVYLQKENIIDESGMPKERFSAEFPKEGPSILRIQQVVRGDSAAYFCASSPPGQVGNYGYTFGSGTRLTVV.

The V call is TRBV5-4, the J call TRBJ2-5, with TRBD2 as a possible D gene (6 bases). CDR1 and CDR2 (germline): SGHNT, YYREEE (reference sequence). The V end lost 4 bases, the J end lost 5 bases, and 18 bases lay between the germline ends. CDR3 length equals 15 residues. CDR3 region: CASSLTLATRETQYF. The CDR3 DNA is TGTGCCAGCAGCCTAACCCTAGCGACTCGCGAGACCCAGTACTTC.

In this sample, this clone turned up once. This sequence joins TRBV29-1 and TRBJ1-2; 7 bases agree with TRBD1. V trimming: 7 bases; J trimming: 2 bases; junction bases outside the gene matches: 10. The CDR3 totals 14 residues. Germline-derived CDR1 and CDR2 are SQVTM and ANQGSEA. This chain's CDR3 is CSATSGTENYGYTF. CDR3 DNA sequence: TGCAGCGCAACATCCGGGACAGAGAACTATGGCTACACCTTC.

The V gene is TRBV7-2, the J gene TRBJ2-5, with no clear D. With 2 bases removed from V and 5 bases from J, the gap between germline ends came to 18 bases. The CDR3 runs 16 residues. Germline V CDR1 and CDR2: SGHTA, FQGNSA. The CDR3 DNA sequence: TGTGCCAGCAGCTTAACTCTGTGGCTGACTGGGGAGACCCAGTACTTC. Encoded protein: CASSLTLWLTGETQYF.

This clone was seen only a few times. This chain links TRBV6-5 with TRBJ1-2, with D unresolved. Germline V gene data show CDR1 as MNHEY and CDR2 as SVGAGI. This CDR3 spans 14 amino acids. The germline V and J ends were trimmed by 5 bases and 4 bases, with 14 bases remaining between them. In DNA, the CDR3 is TGTGCCAGCAGTCCCATCCAGCGCCGCTATGGCTACACCTTC. Its translation: CASSPIQRRYGYTF.